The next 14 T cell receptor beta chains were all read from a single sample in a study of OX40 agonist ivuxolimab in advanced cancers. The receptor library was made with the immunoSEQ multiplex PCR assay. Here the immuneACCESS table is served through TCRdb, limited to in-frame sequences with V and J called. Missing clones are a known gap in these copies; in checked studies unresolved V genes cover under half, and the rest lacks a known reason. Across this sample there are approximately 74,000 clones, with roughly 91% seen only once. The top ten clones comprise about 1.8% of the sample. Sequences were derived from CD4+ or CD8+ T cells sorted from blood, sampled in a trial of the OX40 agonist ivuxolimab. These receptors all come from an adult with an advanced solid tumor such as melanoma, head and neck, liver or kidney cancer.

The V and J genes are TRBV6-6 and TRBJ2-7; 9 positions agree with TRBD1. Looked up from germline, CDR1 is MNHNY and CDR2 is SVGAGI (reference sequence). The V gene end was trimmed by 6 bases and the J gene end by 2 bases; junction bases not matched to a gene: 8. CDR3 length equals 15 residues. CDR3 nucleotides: TGTGCCAGCAGACCCTGGACAGGGGCGGCCTACGAGCAGTACTTC. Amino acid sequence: CASRPWTGAAYEQYF.

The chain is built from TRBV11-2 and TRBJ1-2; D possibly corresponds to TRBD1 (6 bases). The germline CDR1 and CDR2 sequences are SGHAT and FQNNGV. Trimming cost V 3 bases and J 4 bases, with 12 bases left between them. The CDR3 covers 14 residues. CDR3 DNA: TGTGCCAGCAGCTTCCATCAACAGGGCTATGGCTACACCTTC. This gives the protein CASSFHQQGYGYTF.

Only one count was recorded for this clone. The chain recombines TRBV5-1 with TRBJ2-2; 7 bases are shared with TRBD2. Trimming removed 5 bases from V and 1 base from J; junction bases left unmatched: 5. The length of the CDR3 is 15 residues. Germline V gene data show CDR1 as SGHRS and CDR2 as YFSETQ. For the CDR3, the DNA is TGCGCCAGCAGTCCCACGGGAGGGAACACCGGGGAGCTGTTTTTT. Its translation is CASSPTGGNTGELFF.

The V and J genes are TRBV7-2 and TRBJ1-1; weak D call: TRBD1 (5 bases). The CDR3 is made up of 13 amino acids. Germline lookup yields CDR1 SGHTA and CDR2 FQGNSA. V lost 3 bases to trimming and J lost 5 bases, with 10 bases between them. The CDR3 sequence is CASSFWGRTEAFF. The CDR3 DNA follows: TGTGCCAGCAGCTTCTGGGGACGGACTGAAGCTTTCTTT.

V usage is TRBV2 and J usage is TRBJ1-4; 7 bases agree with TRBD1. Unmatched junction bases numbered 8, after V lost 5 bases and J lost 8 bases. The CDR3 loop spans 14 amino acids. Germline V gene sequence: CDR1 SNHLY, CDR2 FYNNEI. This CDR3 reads CASSSGQEGEKLFF. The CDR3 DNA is TGTGCCAGCAGTTCCGGACAGGAGGGGGAAAAACTGTTTTTT.

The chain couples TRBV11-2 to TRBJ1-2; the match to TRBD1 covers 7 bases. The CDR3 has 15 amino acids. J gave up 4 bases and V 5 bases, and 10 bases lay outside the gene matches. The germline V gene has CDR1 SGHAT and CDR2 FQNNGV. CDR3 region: CASSPPGQSFYGYTF. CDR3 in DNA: TGTGCCAGCAGCCCCCCGGGACAGAGTTTCTATGGCTACACCTTC.

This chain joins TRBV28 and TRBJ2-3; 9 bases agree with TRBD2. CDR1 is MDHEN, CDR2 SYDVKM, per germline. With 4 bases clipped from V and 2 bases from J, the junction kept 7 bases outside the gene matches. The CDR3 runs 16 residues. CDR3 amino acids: CASSSAGGRDTDTQYF. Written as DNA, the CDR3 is TGTGCCAGCAGTTCAGCGGGGGGAAGGGACACAGATACGCAGTATTTT.

The CDR3 coding sequence is TGTGCCAGCAGCTCACCAAGCGGATCGGGACAGGGGGTAGGAGAGACCCAGTACTTC. It translates to CASSSPSGSGQGVGETQYF. The genes are TRBV7-9 and TRBJ2-5; 11 bases match TRBD1. The CDR3 runs to 19 residues. Trimming took 4 bases from V and 4 from J; bases not matched to a gene: 17. CDR1 and CDR2 (germline): SEHNR, FQNEAQ (reference sequence).

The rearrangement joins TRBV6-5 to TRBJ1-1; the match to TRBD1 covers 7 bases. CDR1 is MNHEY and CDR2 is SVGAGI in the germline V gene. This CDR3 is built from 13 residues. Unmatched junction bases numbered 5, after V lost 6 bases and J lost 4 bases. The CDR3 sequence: CASRETGATEAFF. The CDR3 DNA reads TGTGCCAGCAGAGAAACAGGGGCCACTGAAGCTTTCTTT.

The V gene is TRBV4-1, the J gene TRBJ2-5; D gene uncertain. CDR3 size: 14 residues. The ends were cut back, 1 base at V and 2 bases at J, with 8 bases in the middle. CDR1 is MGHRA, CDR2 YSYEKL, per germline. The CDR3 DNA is TGCGCCAGCAGCCAAGTTACACAGCAAGAGACCCAGTACTTC. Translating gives CASSQVTQQETQYF.

CDR3: CAWSRQGGEPQHF. The CDR3 nucleotides read TGTGCCTGGAGTAGGCAGGGCGGGGAGCCCCAGCATTTT. This sequence joins TRBV30 and TRBJ1-5; D is possibly TRBD1 (5 bases). Germline CDR1 is GTSNPN and CDR2 is SVGIG (reference sequence). The CDR3 has 13 amino acids. Trimming removed 2 bases at V and 8 bases at J, with 13 bases between.

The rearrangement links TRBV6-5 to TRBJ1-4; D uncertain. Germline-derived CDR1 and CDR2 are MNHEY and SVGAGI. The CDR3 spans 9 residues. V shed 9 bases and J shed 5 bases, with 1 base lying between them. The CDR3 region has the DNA TGTGCCAGAAATGAAAAACTGTTTTTT. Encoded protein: CARNEKLFF.

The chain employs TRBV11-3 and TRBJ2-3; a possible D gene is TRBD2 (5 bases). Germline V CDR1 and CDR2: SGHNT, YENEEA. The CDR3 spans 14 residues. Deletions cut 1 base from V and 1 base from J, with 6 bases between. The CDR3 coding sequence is TGTGCCAGCAGCTTAGCAGCGGGCACAGATACGCAGTATTTT. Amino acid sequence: CASSLAAGTDTQYF.

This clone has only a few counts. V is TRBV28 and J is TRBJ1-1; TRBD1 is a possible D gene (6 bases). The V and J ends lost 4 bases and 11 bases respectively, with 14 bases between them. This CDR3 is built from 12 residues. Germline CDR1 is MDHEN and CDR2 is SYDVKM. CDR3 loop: CASSSTGTFAFF. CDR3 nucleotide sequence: TGTGCCAGCAGTTCCACAGGGACGTTTGCTTTCTTT.